This T cell receptor (beta chain) was identified during a study of shared clonotypes between healthy human individuals. The germline CDR1 and CDR2 sequences are SGHTS and YDEGEE. This CDR3 has 15 amino acids. Trimming took 4 bases from V and 5 from J; bases not matched to a gene: 5. Under the authors' procedure: ImmunoSEQ supplied junction-only sequences lacking quality scores, so filtering was different. TCRdb keeps only in-frame clones here, not all; method: immunoSEQ multiplex PCR. The D gene and trimming were derived from the DNA, and the V and J assignments and clone size from that table. The table lists millions of clones, roughly 94% of them singletons. The study separated CD4+ cells into CD45RA+ naive and CD45RA-negative memory subsets.

The sample consisted of naive CD4+ T cells sorted from blood. Subset described: CD45RA+ positively selected. This receptor was taken from a man aged 18 to 29 in good health. The rearrangement joins TRBV5-8 to TRBJ2-1; 11 bases line up with TRBD2. The DNA of the CDR3 is TGTGCCAGCAGCAGTACTAGCGGGAGAAACAATGAGCAGTTCTTC. It codes for CASSSTSGRNNEQFF. Supplemented by reference TRBV5-8 and TRBJ2-1, the full variable domain reads EAGVTQSPTHLIKTRGQQATLRCSPISGHTSVYWYQQALGLGLQFLLWYDEGEERNRGNFPPRFSGRQFPNYSSELNVNALELEDSALYLCASSSTSGRNNEQFFGPGTRLTVL.